Detailed here is one T cell receptor beta chain. These data are taken from a study of control samples from healthy donors and cancer patients. Method: immunoSEQ multiplex PCR; TCRdb's copy keeps in-frame clones and lacks some. The sample consists of 100,000 to 150,000 clones, more than 75% of them appearing once. The receptor comes from a man aged 35-49 years in good health. The sample taken for sequencing was blood.

CDR3 sequence reads: CASSVGHLNTEAFF. For the CDR3, the DNA is TGTGCCAGCAGTGTGGGACACCTAAACACTGAAGCTTTCTTT. The rearrangement uses TRBV25-1 and TRBJ1-1; tentatively, D is TRBD1 (6 bases). This CDR3 region has 14 residues. The V gene's germline CDR1 is MGHDK and CDR2 SYGVNS. The ends were cut back, 4 bases at V and 2 bases at J, with 11 bases in the middle.